These 26 T cell receptor beta chains were sequenced from one sample in a study of cytomegalovirus exposure and HLA in healthy donors. It was with 60 Vbeta and 13 Jbeta primers that the PCR ran. Assay: immunoSEQ multiplex PCR; the TCRdb copy retains only in-frame clones and omits some. The sample lists 98,000 or so clones; roughly 85% were seen once. Material for sequencing was PBMCs. These receptors all come from a man aged 60-69 years in good health and CMV-seropositive.

This sequence joins TRBV12-5 and TRBJ2-5; no firm D call. Looked up from germline, CDR1 is LGHNT and CDR2 is FRNRAP. The CDR3 extends over 13 amino acids. V was shortened by 6 bases and J by 4 bases, with 12 bases between the two germline ends. The CDR3 DNA sequence: TGTGCTAGTGGATTTGACTGGCGAGAGACCCAGTACTTC. This encodes CASGFDWRETQYF.

In nucleotides, the CDR3 is TGTGCCGGCGCGGGAGGGGGAGTTCAAGAGACCCAGTACTTC. Residues: CAGAGGGVQETQYF. This chain joins TRBV7-9 and TRBJ2-5; TRBD2 aligns across 9 bases. The germline V gene has CDR1 SEHNR and CDR2 FQNEAQ (reference sequence). This CDR3 region has 14 residues. Unmatched junction bases numbered 9, after V lost 11 bases and J lost 2 bases.

The chain is built from TRBV19 and TRBJ1-1; TRBD1 is a possible D gene (6 bases). Germline lookup yields CDR1 LNHDA and CDR2 SQIVND (reference sequence). The CDR3 is 15 amino acids. Between the trimmed V and J ends, which lost 5 bases and 5 bases, there was a span of 18 bases. In DNA, the CDR3 is TGTGCCAGTAGTCCAGGACAGAACATTAGGACTGAAGCTTTCTTT. Translating it yields CASSPGQNIRTEAFF.

V usage is TRBV5-4 and J usage is TRBJ1-2; 7 bases map to TRBD1. The germline V gene has CDR1 SGHNT and CDR2 YYREEE (reference sequence). With 0 bases clipped from V and 6 bases from J, the junction kept 8 bases outside the gene matches. This CDR3 region has 15 residues. CDR3 coding DNA: TGTGCCAGCAGCTTGGATGGCAGGGGGGAGAATGGCTACACCTTC. It specifies CASSLDGRGENGYTF.

The chain carries TRBV5-1 and TRBJ2-5; no firm D call. The end of the DNA fits TRBJ2-7 better, so the J call may be wrong. Per germline, CDR1 SGHRS and CDR2 YFSETQ. This CDR3 is 14 amino acids long. The CDR3 reads CASSLDYFAYEQYF. The CDR3 DNA follows: TGCGCCAGCAGCTTGGACTACTTCGCCTACGAGCAGTACTTC.

The rearrangement joins TRBV7-2 to TRBJ2-3; the match to TRBD2 covers 10 bases. This CDR3 has 16 amino acids. V trimming: 0 bases; J trimming: 5 bases; junction bases outside the gene matches: 5. Per germline, CDR1 SGHTA and CDR2 FQGNSA. The CDR3 region has the DNA TGTGCCAGCAGCTTAGCGATTAGCGGGGGGCGAGATACGCAGTATTTT. Protein product: CASSLAISGGRDTQYF.

The rearrangement links TRBV11-2 to TRBJ1-2; D not resolved. CDR1 and CDR2 from the germline V gene are SGHAT and FQNNGV. Deletions cut 1 base from V and 8 bases from J, with 8 bases between. The CDR3 has 12 residues. In nucleotides, the CDR3 is TGTGCCAGCAGCTTAGGGGTGGAGGGCTACACCTTC. Protein sequence: CASSLGVEGYTF.

For the CDR3, the DNA is TGTGCCAGCAGTGCCCGTTCCCTTGGGCAAGCTTTCTTT. Its translation is CASSARSLGQAFF. The chain combines TRBV6-1 with TRBJ1-1, with D unresolved. V was cut by 4 bases and J by 9 bases, with 15 bases left in between. The CDR3 has 13 residues. In germline, CDR1 is MNHNS, CDR2 SASEGT.

A word on this clone: The DNA is omitted, as the CDR3 cannot be located on it reliably, and the CDR3 follows TCRdb's listing. The chain joins TRBV21-1 to TRBJ2-7; the table's D call TRBD2 went unverified against the DNA. TRBV21-1 is a listed pseudogene. With termini counted, the CDR3 has 19 amino acids. The CDR3 sequence: CASSIHSGVAGGSSYEQYF.

Only one count was recorded for this clone. The chain uses TRBV5-4 and TRBJ2-2; 11 positions agree with TRBD2. CDR3 length equals 17 residues. The ends lost 2 bases at V and 4 bases at J; junction bases unmatched: 7. The germline V gene has CDR1 SGHNT and CDR2 YYREEE (reference sequence). CDR3 protein: CASSFNSGGAITGELFF. CDR3 sequence (DNA): TGTGCCAGCAGCTTCAATAGCGGGGGGGCGATCACCGGGGAGCTGTTTTTT. Full variable domain (rest looked up from reference TRBV5-4 and TRBJ2-2): ETGVTQSPTHLIKTRGQQVTLRCSSQSGHNTVSWYQQALGQGPQFIFQYYREEENGRGNFPPRFSGLQFPNYSSELNVNALELDDSALYLCASSFNSGGAITGELFFGEGSRLTVL.

This clone appeared a few times. The rearrangement links TRBV21-1 to TRBJ1-1. TRBV21-1 is marked as a pseudogene. This CDR3 is 13 amino acids long. The CDR3 sequence: CASSLETNTEAFF. DNA for the CDR3: TGTGCCAGCAGCTTAGAGACTAACACTGAAGCTTTCTTT.

The chain employs TRBV7-9 and TRBJ2-5; D ambiguous. The J call is doubtful: the DNA matches TRBJ2-7 better. The CDR3 is 14 amino acids. Per germline, CDR1 SEHNR and CDR2 FQNEAQ (reference sequence). The CDR3 loop is CASSSGSWSYEQYF. CDR3 in DNA: TGTGCCAGCAGCTCAGGCTCTTGGTCCTACGAGCAGTACTTC.

CDR3 in amino acids: CASSLWGGTSYEQYF. CDR3 DNA: TGTGCCAGCAGTTTATGGGGGGGGACCTCCTACGAGCAGTACTTC. This sequence joins TRBV27 and TRBJ2-7; the match to TRBD2 covers 7 bases. This CDR3 is built from 15 residues. CDR1 is MNHEY and CDR2 is SMNVEV in the germline V gene (reference sequence). Losses at the gene ends were 1 base for V and 0 bases for J; bases not matched to a gene: 3.

The genes are TRBV7-3 and TRBJ2-5, with 9 bases lining up with TRBD1. The V segment lost 5 bases and the J segment 4 bases; nucleotides outside the gene matches: 5. The CDR3 is 14 amino acids. Germline loops: CDR1 SGHTA, CDR2 FQGTGA. The CDR3 DNA follows: TGTGCCAGCAGCCCACAGGGGGCAGGAGAGACCCAGTACTTC. Residues: CASSPQGAGETQYF.

The V and J genes are TRBV6-5 and TRBJ1-1; D ambiguous. The V end lost 10 bases, the J end lost 4 bases, and 13 bases lay between the germline ends. This CDR3 spans 12 amino acids. Per germline, CDR1 MNHEY and CDR2 SVGAGI. The CDR3 loop is CATREAFTEAFF. CDR3 coding DNA: TGTGCCACCCGGGAGGCCTTCACTGAAGCTTTCTTT.

V is TRBV27 and J is TRBJ2-1, with D maybe TRBD1 (6 bases). The V end was cut by 5 bases, the J end by 1 base, with 12 bases between. CDR3 length equals 15 residues. CDR1 and CDR2 (germline): MNHEY, SMNVEV (reference sequence). The CDR3 nucleotides read TGTGCCAGCAGTGTCTCACAGGGATCCTACAATGAGCAGTTCTTC. Its protein is CASSVSQGSYNEQFF.

The chain combines TRBV27 with TRBJ1-1; D remains unclear. The CDR3 is 15 amino acids. The germline V gene encodes CDR1 MNHEY and CDR2 SMNVEV (reference sequence). V lost 5 bases and J lost 7, with 20 bases in between. As DNA, the CDR3 is TGTGCCAGCAGTCAGGCCGGGAGATTCGGTGATGAAGCTTTCTTT. Translated: CASSQAGRFGDEAFF.

V usage is TRBV19 and J usage is TRBJ2-7; TRBD1 aligns across 8 bases. Germline V gene lookup returns CDR1 LNHDA and CDR2 SQIVND (reference sequence). The CDR3 has 17 amino acids. The V segment lost 3 bases and the J segment 6 bases; nucleotides outside the gene matches: 16. Here the CDR3 reads CASSITRTGGSRSEQYF. The CDR3 DNA follows: TGTGCCAGTAGTATTACCCGAACAGGGGGTTCCAGGAGCGAGCAGTACTTC.

The chain employs TRBV6-6 and TRBJ2-5; 8 bases fit TRBD2. CDR3 size: 15 residues. Trimming cost V 2 bases and J 4 bases; bases outside gene matches: 6. CDR1 MNHNY and CDR2 SVGAGI come from the germline V gene (reference sequence). The CDR3 is CASSYISGGGETQYF. The DNA of the CDR3 is TGTGCCAGCAGTTACATCAGCGGGGGAGGAGAGACCCAGTACTTC.

CDR3 nucleotides: TGTGCTAGTGGCCGAGACATAGCGGGGGAGACCCAGTACTTC. Protein: CASGRDIAGETQYF. V and J are TRBV12-5 and TRBJ2-5, with 8 bases lining up with TRBD2. The CDR3 sequence is 14 residues long. CDR1 LGHNT and CDR2 FRNRAP come from the germline V gene. With V trimmed by 6 bases and J by 5 bases, 8 bases remained unmatched.

This chain connects TRBV14 to TRBJ1-2; D gene uncertain. The CDR3 runs 13 residues. The V gene's germline CDR1 is SGHDN and CDR2 FVKESK. The V end was cut by 2 bases, the J end by 4 bases, with 8 bases between. CDR3 sequence: CASSQSRSYGYTF. In nucleotides, the CDR3 is TGTGCCAGCAGCCAAAGCCGGTCCTATGGCTACACCTTC.

The chain combines TRBV20-1 with TRBJ2-7; perhaps TRBD1 as D (5 bases). From germline, CDR1 is DFQATT and CDR2 SNEGSKA (reference sequence). CDR3 size: 10 residues. Trimming pared 5 bases from V and 7 bases from J, leaving 9 bases between. DNA for the CDR3: TGCAGTGCTGGACACGGGGAGCAGTACTTC. Amino acids: CSAGHGEQYF.

V gene TRBV12-5 combines with J gene TRBJ2-3; the D gene is possibly TRBD2 (5 bases). This CDR3 has 12 residues. V was pared by 8 bases and J by 2 bases, with 8 bases between. Per the germline V gene, CDR1 is LGHNT and CDR2 is FRNRAP. DNA of the CDR3: TGTGCTAGTAGCGGCAACACAGATACGCAGTATTTT. It specifies CASSGNTDTQYF.

Only one count was recorded for this clone. The rearrangement joins TRBV5-4 to TRBJ2-7; 8 nucleotides line up with TRBD1. This CDR3 comprises 16 residues. Trimming at V came to 3 bases and at J to 6 bases, leaving 14 bases not matched to a gene. CDR1 and CDR2 (germline): SGHNT, YYREEE (reference sequence). The CDR3 DNA reads as TGTGCCAGCAGCTCACCCAGGGGGCCAGCGTCCGGCGAGCAGTACTTC. Its protein is CASSSPRGPASGEQYF.

V is TRBV7-9 and J is TRBJ1-3; no clear D. With 1 base removed from V and 0 bases from J, the gap between germline ends came to 10 bases. Germline CDR1 is SEHNR and CDR2 is FQNEAQ (reference sequence). The CDR3 is made up of 16 amino acids. In DNA, the CDR3 is TGTGCCAGCAGCTTAGACCGGAGCAGCTCTGGAAACACCATATATTTT. Encoded protein: CASSLDRSSSGNTIYF.

This clone was recorded a few times. This may arise from a read error, as a much more abundant clone is one base away. The chain joins TRBV7-6 to TRBJ1-6, with TRBD1 identical over 9 bases. Germline V gene sequence: CDR1 SGHVS, CDR2 FNYEAQ. This CDR3 is built from 18 residues. CDR3 sequence: CASSSRDRASPDNSPLHF. CDR3 sequence (DNA): TGTGCCAGTAGCTCCCGGGACAGGGCCTCCCCAGATAATTCACCCCTCCACTTT.